Each of the 9 T cell receptor beta chains below was sequenced from the same sample in a study of blood T cell repertoires in COVID-19. The repertoire was sequenced with immunoSEQ multiplex PCR; TCRdb's copy has only in-frame clones and lacks some. The repertoire consists of about 41,000 clones, with around 88% occurring once and the leading ten covering roughly 45%. Sequenced input: peripheral blood. The receptors come from an elderly woman with active or convalescent COVID-19.

This rearrangement joins TRBV19 to TRBJ2-1; TRBD2 matches at 15 bases. This CDR3 is 15 amino acids long. CDR1 is LNHDA and CDR2 is SQIVND in the germline V gene (reference sequence). J was trimmed by 12 bases and V by 4 bases; bases with no gene match: 7. The CDR3 protein is CASSTQGLAGGGQFF. CDR3 sequence (DNA): TGTGCCAGTAGTACCCAGGGACTAGCGGGAGGCGGGCAGTTCTTC.

V usage is TRBV11-2 and J usage is TRBJ1-2, with 7 nucleotides matching TRBD1. The length of the CDR3 is 13 residues. CDR1 SGHAT and CDR2 FQNNGV come from the germline V gene. Trimming took 2 bases from V and 8 from J; bases not matched to a gene: 5. CDR3 sequence: CASSLTGALGYTF. The CDR3 DNA sequence: TGTGCCAGCAGCTTAACAGGGGCCTTGGGCTACACCTTC.

The gene calls are TRBV2 and TRBJ1-2, with D possibly TRBD1 on 5 matching bases. Germline CDR1 and CDR2: SNHLY and FYNNEI. The CDR3 length is 14 residues. Trimming removed 1 base at V and 4 bases at J, with 10 bases between. The DNA of the CDR3 is TGTGCCAGCAGTGAAGGCGGGGCGACCTATGGCTACACCTTC. Its protein product is CASSEGGATYGYTF.

CDR3 sequence: CASRQGLAVTYEQYF. DNA of the CDR3: TGTGCCAGCAGACAGGGACTAGCGGTTACCTACGAGCAGTACTTC. The rearrangement joins TRBV7-2 to TRBJ2-7; 11 nucleotides agree with TRBD2. The CDR3 runs 15 residues. Germline loops: CDR1 SGHTA, CDR2 FQGNSA. V was pared by 6 bases and J by 2 bases, with 6 bases of the junction left unmatched.

The V and J genes are TRBV7-8 and TRBJ1-1, with D possibly matching TRBD1 (6 bases). Trimming stripped 2 bases from V and 4 bases from J, with 11 bases between. CDR1 is SGHVS, CDR2 FQNEAQ, per germline. The CDR3 loop spans 14 amino acids. The CDR3 is CASSLQGSSTEAFF. In nucleotides, the CDR3 is TGTGCCAGCAGCTTACAGGGGTCATCCACTGAAGCTTTCTTT.

This clone has a single count. Written as DNA, the CDR3 is TGTGCCAGCAGCTTAGTTCCGGGGAACACTGAAGCTTTCTTT. Amino acids: CASSLVPGNTEAFF. This chain connects TRBV11-2 to TRBJ1-1; D remains unclear. CDR3 size: 14 residues. Trimming cost V 1 base and J 1 base, with 7 bases left between them. Germline CDR1 is SGHAT and CDR2 is FQNNGV. Full variable domain (missing parts from reference TRBV11-2 and TRBJ1-1): EAGVAQSPRYKIIEKRQSVAFWCNPISGHATLYWYQQILGQGPKLLIQFQNNGVVDDSQLPKDRFSAERLKGVDSTLKIQPAKLEDSAVYLCASSLVPGNTEAFFGQGTRLTVV.

For this clone: A junction boundary mismatches the germline segment, possibly from a read error. The V and J genes are TRBV9 and TRBJ2-7, with D unresolved. The CDR3 has 14 residues. In germline, CDR1 is SGDLS, CDR2 YYNGEE. CDR3 nucleotides: TGTGCCAGCAGCGTAGTCGGTAGCTCCAACGAGCAGTACTTC. Its translation: CASSVVGSSNEQYF.

This CDR3 is CASSLDGNGGITYEQYF. The CDR3 coding sequence is TGTGCCAGCAGCTTGGATGGTAACGGCGGGATAACTTACGAGCAGTACTTC. The chain links TRBV7-2 to TRBJ2-7; possibly TRBD2 for D (6 bases). Looked up from germline, CDR1 is SGHTA and CDR2 is FQGNSA. The CDR3 runs 17 residues. Deletions cut 3 bases from V and 4 bases from J, with 22 bases between.

The V and J genes are TRBV14 and TRBJ2-3, with D perhaps matching TRBD2 (6 bases). V was cut by 5 bases and J by 3 bases, with 18 bases left in between. CDR1 is SGHDN and CDR2 is FVKESK in the germline V gene. There are 16 residues in the CDR3. The CDR3, as DNA: TGTGCCAGCAGCTCGGGAGTAAGAGGTCGGACAGATACGCAGTATTTT. Its protein is CASSSGVRGRTDTQYF.